This T cell receptor (beta chain) was sequenced during a study of cytomegalovirus exposure and HLA in healthy donors (dated by TCRdb to 2017 to 2019). About the full investigation: An earlier analysis of roughly 500 of the donors reported 250 to 300 Gb of sequence data and some 110 million unique TCR beta sequences obtained from approximately 180 million T cells. An early release that covered about 640 HLA-typed donors contained approximately 290 gigabases of sequencing data and around 85 million unique TCR sequences. The genetic ancestry cluster associated with self-reported Caucasian donors included 65% to 90% of the roughly 400 genotyped donors. The study was designed to test whether signatures of past pathogen exposure could be identified by cataloging public T cell receptors. The study profiled the T cell repertoires of hundreds of subjects by immunosequencing and related them to cytomegalovirus serostatus. In addition to the first cohort of around 670 subjects, a separate validation cohort of approximately 130 different subjects was used. High-throughput TCR immunosequencing, statistical association of individual TCRs with disease status, and machine learning were combined to predict cytomegalovirus infection status. To study patterns of TCR occurrence, a later analysis re-analyzed previously published TCR beta repertoires from 666 donors and added high-resolution HLA genotyping. Rather than drawing on any new phenotypic data, the later analysis identified candidate immune exposures from TCR beta sequences and the way those sequences occurred across donors. An earlier analysis of approximately 580 of the donors used high-throughput TCR beta sequencing to judge whether each TCR beta V gene segment behaved as functional or pseudogenic. Donor age, sex, ethnicity and CMV serostatus were compiled together with the repertoire data. In a later genetic analysis, genome-wide SNP genotypes for 398 of the 666 donors were used, and that subset was treated as a discovery cohort. Every discovery cohort repertoire had been produced on one sequencing platform. Both class I and class II loci were covered by HLA typing, at four-digit resolution. The number of donors typed differed by locus, with about 629-640 for A, B, C, DRB1 and DQB1, 522 for DQA1, 600 to 610 for DPA1, and under 490 for DPB1. Roughly five DR-DQ haplotypes were treated as single units for association and clustering because of strong linkage in the cohort. On average, about 200,000 unique TCR beta nucleotide sequences were sequenced per donor among fewer than 500 genotyped donors of the cohort, with around 19% of those sequences being non-productive.

The germline V end is reduced by 2 bases and the J end by 11 bases; junction bases left unmatched: 6. CDR1 and CDR2 were assigned from the germline V gene as SGHRS and YFSETQ. The CDR3 numbers 14 residues from cysteine through phenylalanine. The CDR3 DNA has 42 bases and is translated from base 1. The cohort was made up of 500 to 850 healthy bone marrow donors. At the time of sampling, every cohort member was nominally healthy, though immune exposures that went unrecorded were likely present. The donor tested CMV seropositive and was one of the 289 seropositive cohort members. Each donor provided a peripheral blood sample, and peripheral blood mononuclear cells were used for TCR beta sequencing. The Qiagen DNeasy Blood Extraction Kit was used to extract genomic DNA from the blood cell samples. The library was obtained by the immunoSEQ multiplex PCR assay. A mixture of 60 forward primers for TCR Vbeta segments and 13 reverse primers for TCR Jbeta segments was used in the multiplex PCR. Amplification of the CDR3 region of rearranged TCR beta genes was performed with a multiplex PCR assay on genomic DNA. The Illumina HiSeq System was used to sequence the amplified TCR beta libraries as 87-base-pair reads. Processing in the source paper ran as follows. In a later analysis, tens of millions of unique TCR beta chains were counted across the 500 to 850 repertoires, and approximately 11 million of these chains were shared by at least two donors. Raw reads were error-corrected and collapsed into unique sequences by a nearest-neighbor algorithm in which closely related sequences were merged to remove PCR and sequencing errors. V, D and J gene segments were assigned by aligning CDR3 sequences to IMGT reference sequences. For a sequence to be retained, a match of at least six nucleotides to both a V gene segment and a J gene segment was required. Rearrangements were called productive when the CDR3 lacked stop codons and stayed in frame with V and J; all others were non-productive. CDR3 was defined according to IMGT convention as the region running from the second conserved V-encoded cysteine to the conserved J-encoded phenylalanine. The earlier analysis of 500 to 750 of the donors excluded any sequence lacking an unambiguous match to a single V gene segment. An earlier analysis of fewer than 650 of the donors classified V segments as functional when productive rearrangements were above 56.7% and as segregating when the standard deviation between donors was above 5%. To diagnose cytomegalovirus status from the catalog of TCR beta chain sequences, a statistical classification framework was built. In a later analysis, V and J genes were assigned by comparing TCR nucleotide sequences against IMGT/GENE-DB human TR gene sequences. The TCRdist pipeline was used in a later analysis to assign CDR3 sequences and most-parsimonious VDJ recombination scenarios. In a later analysis, each TCR beta chain was defined by its CDR3 amino acid sequence together with its V-gene family, and reads without a unique V-gene family were excluded. To address suspected cross-contamination and a sequencing artifact, a later analysis removed around 600 highly shared, low-generation-probability nucleotide sequences. For each public chain, a later analysis derived a clonal expansion index from normalized ranks of inferred template counts within each repertoire. Generation probabilities in a later analysis came from a VDJ recombination model fitted to out-of-frame rearrangements, and those results were checked against IGoR. A later analysis scored TCR-TCR, TCR-HLA and TCR-CMV co-occurrence with hypergeometric tests, applying a repertoire-size bias correction to TCR pairs. To estimate false discovery rates, a later analysis permuted the HLA or CMV assignments 20 times. In a later analysis, co-occurring TCRs were grouped using DBSCAN, and TCRdist sequence similarity was added for clustering within HLA-allele-positive subsets. Repertoires with fewer than 30,000 or more than 120,000 public chains, plus five repertoires with anomalous nucleotide sharing, were excluded from co-occurrence clustering. The table comes from immuneACCESS by way of TCRdb, which keeps in-frame sequences with V and J called. Part of the clones is missing from these tables; in studies checked, under half for an unresolved V gene and the rest for unknown reasons. V and J calls and clone size come straight from that table; D and trimming were deduced from the DNA. In all, the sample holds around 150,000 clones, and around 83% of those were seen once. The ten largest clones represent roughly 4.3% of the sample.

Broader findings and caveats from the paper: In a later genetic analysis, a missense DCLRE1C variant was associated with V-gene and J-gene trimming of TCR beta chains, and the association was replicated in an independent cohort. Cytomegalovirus status was reported to be diagnosed by the classifier with high specificity and sensitivity in both the original and validation cohorts. For the cohort, immune exposure information was limited to CMV serostatus. Only TCR beta chains were sequenced in this cohort, and the absence of alpha or paired-chain data limited detectable features. According to a later analysis, parvovirus B19, influenza, CMV and Epstein-Barr virus appeared linked to several top co-occurrence clusters. A further reported finding was that TCR beta sequences accurately predicted the HLA-A and HLA-B alleles for most subjects in the first cohort. According to a later analysis, most CMV-associated TCR beta chains appeared to be HLA-restricted, and the HLA associations seemed to be driven largely by CMV exposure. A group of highly shared sequence variants was considered likely to be a technical artifact of the sequencing pipeline. In a later analysis, HLA-associated TCR beta chains were found to be more clonally expanded and to have lower generation probabilities than equally common non-associated chains. In the study, 150 to 200 TCR beta chains were listed as associated with cytomegalovirus. Across donors, most TCR sequences were observed very rarely, whereas some public TCRs were present in many individuals. According to the authors, the approach could potentially be generalized to other disease states and immunological phenotypes. Specific HLA alleles were associated with 15,000 to 20,000 TCR beta sequences at a false discovery rate of 0.05 in a later analysis. In an earlier analysis of about 540 of the donors, most TCR beta V segments were observed in productive rearrangements about 87% or about 30% of the time, broadly matching IMGT annotations. Because HLA typing was unavailable for some donors at each locus, only the typed subset was used in association tests. Presence/absence analyses assumed roughly uniform sequencing depth across donors, an assumption that may not hold. In a later analysis, the rate of TCR association differed among HLA loci, with DRB1 alleles having the most associated TCRs and HLA-C alleles having the fewest. Roughly 17 rarely observed V segments, including chromosome 9 orphons, were excluded from the earlier analysis of a few hundred of the donors because counts were too low. Because the 87-base-pair reads could not distinguish some IMGT-functional V segments, including TRBV6-2 and TRBV6-3, those segments were excluded. When HLA alleles, especially DR and DQ, strongly co-occurred, TCR associations were difficult to assign to individual alleles. Three of the identified cytomegalovirus-associated TCR beta chains were confirmed in vitro to be specific for cytomegalovirus antigens. Compared with the approximately 700-donor mean, donors in an Asian-associated ancestry cluster had fewer N-insertions in productive TCRs, according to a later genetic analysis. Correlated functional status among segregating V segments might reflect linkage disequilibrium, but an unknown experimental factor could not be ruled out.

With respect to this clone: No cognate antigen has been identified for it. No qualities accompany the bases; no much larger clone lies one base away.

Sequencing was performed on PBMCs. This chain joins TRBV5-1 to TRBJ1-4; TRBD1 aligns with 10 central bases. The sequence was collected from a man in his fifties or sixties in good health and CMV-seropositive. The DNA sequence is TGCGCCAGCAGCTTTGACAGGGGGCTAACGAAACTGTTTTTT. It specifies CASSFDRGLTKLFF.